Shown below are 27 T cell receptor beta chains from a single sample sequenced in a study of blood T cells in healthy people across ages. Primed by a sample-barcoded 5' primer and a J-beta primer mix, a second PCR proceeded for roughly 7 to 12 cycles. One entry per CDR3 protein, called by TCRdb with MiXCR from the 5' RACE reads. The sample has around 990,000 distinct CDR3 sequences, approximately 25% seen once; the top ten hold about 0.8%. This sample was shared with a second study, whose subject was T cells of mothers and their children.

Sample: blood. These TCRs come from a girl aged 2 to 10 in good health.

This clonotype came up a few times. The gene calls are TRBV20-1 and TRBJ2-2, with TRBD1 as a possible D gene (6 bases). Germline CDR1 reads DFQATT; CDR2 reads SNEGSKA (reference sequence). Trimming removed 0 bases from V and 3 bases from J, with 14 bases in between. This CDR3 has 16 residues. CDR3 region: CSARDLGKGDTGELFF. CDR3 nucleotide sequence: TGCAGTGCTAGAGATCTTGGAAAGGGGGACACCGGGGAGCTGTTTTTT.

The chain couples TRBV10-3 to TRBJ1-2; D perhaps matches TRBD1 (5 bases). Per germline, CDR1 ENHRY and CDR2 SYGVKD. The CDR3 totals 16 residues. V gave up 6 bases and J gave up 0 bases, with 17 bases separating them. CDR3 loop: CAISLIVGAPNYGYTF. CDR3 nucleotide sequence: TGTGCCATCAGCCTCATAGTCGGGGCCCCTAACTATGGCTACACCTTC.

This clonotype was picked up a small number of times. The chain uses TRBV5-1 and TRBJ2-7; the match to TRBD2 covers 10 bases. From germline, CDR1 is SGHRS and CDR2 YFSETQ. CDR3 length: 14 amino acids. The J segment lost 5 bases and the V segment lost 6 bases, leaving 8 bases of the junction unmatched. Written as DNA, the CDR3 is TGCGCCAGCACTCCCGTACTAGCGGGAAACGAGCAGTACTTC. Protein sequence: CASTPVLAGNEQYF.

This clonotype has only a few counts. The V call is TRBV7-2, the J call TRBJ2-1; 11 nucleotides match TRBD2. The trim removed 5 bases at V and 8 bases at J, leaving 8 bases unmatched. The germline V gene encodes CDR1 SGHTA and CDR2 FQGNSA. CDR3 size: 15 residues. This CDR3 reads CASSVSSGGNDEQFF. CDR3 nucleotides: TGTGCCAGCAGCGTATCTAGCGGGGGGAACGATGAGCAGTTCTTC.

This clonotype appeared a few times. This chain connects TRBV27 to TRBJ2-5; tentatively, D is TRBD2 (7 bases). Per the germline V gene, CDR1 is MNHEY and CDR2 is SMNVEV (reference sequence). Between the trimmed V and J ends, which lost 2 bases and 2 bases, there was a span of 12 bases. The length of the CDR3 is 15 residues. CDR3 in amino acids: CASSLRGGGQETQYF. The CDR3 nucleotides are TGTGCCAGCAGTTTACGCGGGGGCGGGCAAGAGACCCAGTACTTC.

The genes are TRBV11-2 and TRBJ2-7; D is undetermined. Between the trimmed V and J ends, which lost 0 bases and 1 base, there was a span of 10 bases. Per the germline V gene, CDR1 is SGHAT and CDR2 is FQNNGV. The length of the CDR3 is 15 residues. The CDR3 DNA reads TGTGCCAGCAGCTTAGAAACTGAGATTTCCTACGAGCAGTACTTC. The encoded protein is CASSLETEISYEQYF.

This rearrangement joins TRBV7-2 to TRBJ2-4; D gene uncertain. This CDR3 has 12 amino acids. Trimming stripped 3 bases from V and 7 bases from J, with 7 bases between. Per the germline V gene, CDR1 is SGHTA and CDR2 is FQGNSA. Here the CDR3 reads CASSLSTNIQYF. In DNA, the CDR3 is TGTGCCAGCAGCTTGTCGACTAACATTCAGTACTTC.

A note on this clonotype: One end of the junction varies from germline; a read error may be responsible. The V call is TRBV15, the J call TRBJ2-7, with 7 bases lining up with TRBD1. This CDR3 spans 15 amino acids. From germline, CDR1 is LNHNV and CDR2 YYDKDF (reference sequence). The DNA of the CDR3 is TGTGCCACCAGCAGAGGAAGGGGGCCGACCTTCGAGCAGTGCTTC. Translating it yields CATSRGRGPTFEQCF. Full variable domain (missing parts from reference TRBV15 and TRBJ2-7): DAMVIQNPRYQVTQFGKPVTLSCSQTLNHNVMYWYQQKSSQAPKLLFHYYDKDFNNEADTPDNFQSRRPNTSFCFLDIRSPGLGDTAMYLCATSRGRGPTFEQCFGPGTRLTVT.

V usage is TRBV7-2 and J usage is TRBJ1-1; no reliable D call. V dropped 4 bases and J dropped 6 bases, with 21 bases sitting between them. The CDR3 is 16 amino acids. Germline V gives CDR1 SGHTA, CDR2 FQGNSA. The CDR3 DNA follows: TGTGCCAGCAGCTCCCCCAGGCAGGCGTGGTACGCTGAAGCTTTCTTT. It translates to CASSSPRQAWYAEAFF. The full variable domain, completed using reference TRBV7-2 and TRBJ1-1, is GAGVSQSPSNKVTEKGKDVELRCDPISGHTALYWYRQSLGQGLEFLIYFQGNSAPDKSGLPSDRFSAERTGGSVSTLTIQRTQQEDSAVYLCASSSPRQAWYAEAFFGQGTRLTVV.

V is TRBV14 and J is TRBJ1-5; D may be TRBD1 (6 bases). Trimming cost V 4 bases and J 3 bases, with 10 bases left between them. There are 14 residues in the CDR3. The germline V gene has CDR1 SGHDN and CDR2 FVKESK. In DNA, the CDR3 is TGTGCCAGCAGCCTTCAGGGGTACAATCAGCCCCAGCATTTT. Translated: CASSLQGYNQPQHF.

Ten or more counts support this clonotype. The CDR3 loop is CSVSGPRGNEQFF. The CDR3 DNA reads TGCAGCGTCTCGGGACCACGGGGGAATGAGCAGTTCTTC. The chain uses TRBV29-1 and TRBJ2-1; TRBD2 is a possible D gene (6 bases). Germline values: CDR1 SQVTM, CDR2 ANQGSEA. V lost 6 bases to trimming and J lost 7 bases, with 16 bases between them. This CDR3 region has 13 residues.

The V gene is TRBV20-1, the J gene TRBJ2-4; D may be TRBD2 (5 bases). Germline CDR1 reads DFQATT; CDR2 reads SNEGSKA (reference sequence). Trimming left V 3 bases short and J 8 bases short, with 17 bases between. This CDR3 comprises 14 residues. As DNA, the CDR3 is TGCAGTGCTAGGGGCCAAGGTGGGAGAGACATTCAGTACTTC. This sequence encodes CSARGQGGRDIQYF.

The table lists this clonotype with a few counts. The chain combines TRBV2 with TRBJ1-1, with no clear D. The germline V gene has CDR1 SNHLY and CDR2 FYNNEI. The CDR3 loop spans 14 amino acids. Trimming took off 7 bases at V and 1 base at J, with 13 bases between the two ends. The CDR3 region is CASKEEPWNTEAFF. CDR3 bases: TGTGCCAGCAAAGAGGAACCCTGGAACACTGAAGCTTTCTTT.

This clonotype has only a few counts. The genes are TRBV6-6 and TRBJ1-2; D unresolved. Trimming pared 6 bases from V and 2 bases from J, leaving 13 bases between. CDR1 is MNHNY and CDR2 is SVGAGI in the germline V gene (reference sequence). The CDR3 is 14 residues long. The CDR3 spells CASSLQPQNYGYTF. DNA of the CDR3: TGTGCCAGCAGCCTCCAGCCCCAGAACTATGGCTACACCTTC.

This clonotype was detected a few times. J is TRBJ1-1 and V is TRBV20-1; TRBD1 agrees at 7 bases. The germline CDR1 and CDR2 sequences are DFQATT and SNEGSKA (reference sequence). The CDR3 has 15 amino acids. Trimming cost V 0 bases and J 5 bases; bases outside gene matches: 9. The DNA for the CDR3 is TGCAGTGCTAGAGATCCCGATACACAGGGGACTGAAGCTTTCTTT. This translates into CSARDPDTQGTEAFF.

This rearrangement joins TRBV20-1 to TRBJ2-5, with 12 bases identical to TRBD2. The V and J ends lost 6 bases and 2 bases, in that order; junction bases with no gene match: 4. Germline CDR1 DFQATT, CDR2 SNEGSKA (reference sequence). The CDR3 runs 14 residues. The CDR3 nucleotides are TGCAGTGCAAGTACTAGCGGGAGGCAAGAGACCCAGTACTTC. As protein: CSASTSGRQETQYF.

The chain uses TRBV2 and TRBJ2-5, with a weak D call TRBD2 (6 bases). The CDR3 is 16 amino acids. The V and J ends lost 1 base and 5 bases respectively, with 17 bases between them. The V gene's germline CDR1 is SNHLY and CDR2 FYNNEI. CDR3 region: CASSEDWERGSETQYF. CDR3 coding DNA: TGTGCCAGCAGTGAAGATTGGGAACGGGGGTCTGAGACCCAGTACTTC.

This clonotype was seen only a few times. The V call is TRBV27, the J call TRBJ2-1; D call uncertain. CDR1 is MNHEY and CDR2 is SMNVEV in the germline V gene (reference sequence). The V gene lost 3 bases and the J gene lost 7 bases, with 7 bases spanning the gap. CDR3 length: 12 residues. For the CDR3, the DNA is TGTGCCAGCAGTTTTGGTGAGAATGAGCAGTTCTTC. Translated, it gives CASSFGENEQFF.

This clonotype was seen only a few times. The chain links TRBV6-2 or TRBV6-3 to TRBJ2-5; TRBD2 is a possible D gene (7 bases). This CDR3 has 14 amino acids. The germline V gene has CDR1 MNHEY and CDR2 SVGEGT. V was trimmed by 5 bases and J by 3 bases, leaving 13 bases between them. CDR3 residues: CASSGRGGEETQYF. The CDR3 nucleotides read TGTGCCAGCAGTGGACGCGGGGGCGAAGAGACCCAGTACTTC.

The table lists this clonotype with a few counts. The CDR3 bases are TGTGCCATCAGTACTAGCGGCAAAGAGACCCAGTACTTC. Encoded protein: CAISTSGKETQYF. The chain uses TRBV10-3 and TRBJ2-5, with 8 bases fitting TRBD2. CDR3 length: 13 residues. J gave up 3 bases and V 5 bases, and 2 bases lay outside the gene matches. In germline, CDR1 is ENHRY, CDR2 SYGVKD.

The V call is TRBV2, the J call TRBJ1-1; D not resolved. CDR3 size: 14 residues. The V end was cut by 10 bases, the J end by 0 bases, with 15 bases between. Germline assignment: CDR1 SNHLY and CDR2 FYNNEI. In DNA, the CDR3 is TGTGCCACCCAGCCCCCAGCAGTGAACACTGAAGCTTTCTTT. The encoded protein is CATQPPAVNTEAFF.

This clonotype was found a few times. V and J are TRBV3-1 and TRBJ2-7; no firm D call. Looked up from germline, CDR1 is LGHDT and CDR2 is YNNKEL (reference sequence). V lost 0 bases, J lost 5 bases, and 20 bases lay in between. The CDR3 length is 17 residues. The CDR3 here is CASSQDPLSPRGNEQYF. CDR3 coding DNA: TGTGCCAGCAGCCAAGATCCCTTAAGTCCCAGAGGAAACGAGCAGTACTTC.

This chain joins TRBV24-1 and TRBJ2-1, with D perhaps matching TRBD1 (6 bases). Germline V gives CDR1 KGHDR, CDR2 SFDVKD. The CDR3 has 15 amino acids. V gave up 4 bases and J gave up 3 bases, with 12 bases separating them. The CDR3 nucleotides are TGTGCCACCAGTGACCCGACAGGAGTCTACAATGAGCAGTTCTTC. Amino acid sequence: CATSDPTGVYNEQFF.

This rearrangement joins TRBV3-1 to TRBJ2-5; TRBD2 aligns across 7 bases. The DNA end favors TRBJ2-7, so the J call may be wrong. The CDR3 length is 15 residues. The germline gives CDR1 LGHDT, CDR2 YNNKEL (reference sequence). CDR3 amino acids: CASSPLTSSIYEQYF. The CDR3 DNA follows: TGTGCCAGCAGCCCTTTGACTAGCTCAATCTACGAGCAGTACTTC.

The CDR3 is CASSQGWTGNTEAFF. Written as DNA, the CDR3 is TGTGCCAGCAGCCAAGGGTGGACGGGGAACACTGAAGCTTTCTTT. The V call is TRBV3-1, the J call TRBJ1-1; D is unresolved. There are 15 residues in the CDR3. In germline, CDR1 is LGHDT, CDR2 YNNKEL (reference sequence). The germline V and J ends were trimmed by 1 base and 1 base, with 10 bases remaining between them.

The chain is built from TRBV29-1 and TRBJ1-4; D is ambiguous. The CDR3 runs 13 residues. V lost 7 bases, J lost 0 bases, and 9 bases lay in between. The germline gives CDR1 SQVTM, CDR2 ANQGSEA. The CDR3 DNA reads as TGCAGCGGGAGGCTCCCAACTAATGAAAAACTGTTTTTT. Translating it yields CSGRLPTNEKLFF.

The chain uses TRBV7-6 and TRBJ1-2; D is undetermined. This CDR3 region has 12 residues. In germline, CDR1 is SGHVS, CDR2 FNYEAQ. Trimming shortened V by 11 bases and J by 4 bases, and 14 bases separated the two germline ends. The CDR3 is CALGAGPYGYTF. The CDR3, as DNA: TGTGCCTTAGGAGCGGGTCCCTATGGCTACACCTTC.